The 4 T cell receptor beta chains presented below share a single source sample, sequenced in a study of CD8+CD57+ T cells in acquired aplastic anemia. TCR beta VDJ combinations and CDR3 sequences were profiled from genomic DNA. TCRdb redid the calling of the reads with MiXCR, one entry per CDR3 protein. The data hold about 170,000 distinct CDR3 sequences, with around 45% observed a single time. The sequenced material came from sorted CD4+, CD8+, or CD8+CD57+ T cells (not recorded which) from PBMCs. The receptors were sampled from a human donor in good health.

The chain recombines TRBV20-1 with TRBJ2-2; D gene ambiguous. The CDR3 consists of 9 residues. Deletions cut 5 bases from V and 6 bases from J, with 1 base between. Per germline, CDR1 DFQATT and CDR2 SNEGSKA (reference sequence). CDR3 nucleotide sequence: TGCAGTGCTTCCGGGGAGCTGTTTTTT. It codes for CSASGELFF.

A remark on this clonotype: It may be a read error: a sequence one base away is much more abundant. V usage is TRBV6-1 and J usage is TRBJ1-5; D is unclear. The CDR3 consists of 15 residues. The V end was cut by 2 bases, the J end by 1 base, with 9 bases between. The germline CDR1 and CDR2 sequences are MNHNS and SASEGT. DNA of the CDR3: TGTGCCAGCAGTGAATTGTTCTTCAGCAATCAGCCCCAGCATTTT. It is translated as CASSELFFSNQPQHF.

This clonotype has a handful of counts. J is TRBJ2-1 and V is TRBV6-1; tentative D call: TRBD2 (6 bases). V lost 5 bases to trimming and J lost 7 bases, with 24 bases between them. The CDR3 spans 17 residues. Germline V lookup: CDR1 MNHNS, CDR2 SASEGT. CDR3 in DNA: TGTGCCAGCAGTCCACGGGGGACGCAGTATGGGGTGAATGAGCAGTTCTTC. Translating gives CASSPRGTQYGVNEQFF.

The chain employs TRBV12-3 or TRBV12-4 and TRBJ2-7; maybe TRBD2 (6 bases). The CDR3 is 15 amino acids. Trimming shortened V by 4 bases and J by 4 bases, and 17 bases separated the two germline ends. In nucleotides, the CDR3 is TGTGCCAGCAGTTCCGGGACCCGGGAGATATACGAGCAGTACTTC. It specifies CASSSGTREIYEQYF.